The following is a T cell receptor beta chain sequence with its context. Its specificity is unknown. The data derive from a study of Ad26.COV2.S vaccination and SARS-CoV-2 variants. Findings of the study overall: CD8+ and CD4+ T cells specific for spike reportedly responded with substantial breadth after vaccination. Vaccine recipients and placebo recipients showed similar non-spike TCR breadth. Vaccinees displayed broader spike-specific TCR repertoires than placebo recipients.

Sequenced by immunoSEQ multiplex PCR; TCRdb stores in-frame clones only, minus some. This sample yields about 98,000 clones, of which 60% to 85% are seen a single time; around a sixth belongs to the top ten. V lost 7 bases and J lost 7, with 11 bases in between. CDR1 and CDR2 from the germline V gene are MNHNY and SVGAGI (reference sequence). There are 12 residues in the CDR3. The chain couples TRBV6-6 to TRBJ1-5; D is possibly TRBD1 (5 bases). The TCR sequence derives from a human donor who had recovered from COVID-19. Specimen: peripheral blood, collected after recovery from COVID-19. Here the CDR3 reads CASTQGEQPQHF. The CDR3 DNA follows: TGTGCCAGCACGCAGGGAGAGCAGCCCCAGCATTTT.